This paragraph reports one T cell receptor (beta chain). The entry originates in a study of T cell responses to AZD1222 COVID-19 vaccine. Profiling relied on immunoSEQ multiplex PCR, and the TCRdb table lists in-frame clones only, not all of them. Of 150,000 to 200,000 clones listed, approximately 87% are singletons. Trimming removed 0 bases at V and 7 bases at J, with 10 bases between. This CDR3 contains 14 residues. Germline V gene lookup returns CDR1 SGHRS and CDR2 YFSETQ. The sequencing here drew on peripheral blood, taken 28 days after the second AZD1222 dose. The sequence came from an adult who received the AZD1222 COVID-19 vaccine. This chain connects TRBV5-1 to TRBJ1-4; D is unresolved. DNA of the CDR3: TGCGCCAGCAGCTTGGCCGGTTCAGCTGAAAAACTGTTTTTT. The encoded protein is CASSLAGSAEKLFF.